This T cell receptor beta chain was identified in a study of response to subunit inactivated influenza vaccine. Study results and caveats: The authors suggested that every seasonal influenza vaccination recruits few new T cells.

This clonotype was found a few times. Its target is not known. TCRdb reanalysed the RT-PCR reads using MiXCR and keeps one entry per CDR3 protein. The table has around 480,000 distinct CDR3 sequences, around 9.9% seen once. Trimming took off 0 bases at V and 1 base at J, with 10 bases between the two ends. The germline V gene encodes CDR1 SGHRS and CDR2 YFSETQ. The CDR3 covers 15 residues. The sequence was collected from a man aged 45-65 years who received an inactivated influenza vaccine. The chain joins TRBV5-1 to TRBJ2-5, with D perhaps being TRBD1 or TRBD2 (5 bases each). The sequences come from PBMCs from blood, collected 45 days after vaccination. The CDR3 loop reads CASSLDPGSQETQYF. CDR3 coding DNA: TGCGCCAGCAGCTTGGATCCAGGGAGCCAAGAGACCCAGTACTTC.